This T cell receptor beta chain was captured by sequencing in a study of CD8 T cells in Susac syndrome. RNA in amounts of about 0.45 to 1 ug was reverse transcribed with random hexamers. Coverage of TCR beta CDR3 amplification by immunoSEQ multiplex PCR extended to 54 Vbeta and 13 Jbeta. TCRdb fed the immunoSEQ multiplex PCR reads into MiXCR, producing one record per CDR3 protein. The sample lists 200,000 to 250,000 distinct CDR3 sequences, approximately 95% occurring once. The CDR3 is 15 amino acids. V lost 1 base and J 0 bases, leaving 7 bases between the germline ends. Germline assignment: CDR1 LGHDT and CDR2 YNNKEL (reference sequence). This clonotype has more than one count but fewer than ten. From blood CD8+ and CD4+ T cells, the TCR beta chain was sequenced. It was negative isolation that provided the CD8+ and CD4+ T cells, whereas TEMRA cells were enriched by FACS.

Sequences were obtained from CD4+ T cells from PBMCs. This TCR was sampled from a human donor with multiple sclerosis. This sequence joins TRBV3-1 and TRBJ2-1; either TRBD1 or TRBD2 may fit D (5 bases each). CDR3 in DNA: TGTGCCAGCAGCCAAGGGGGGAGCTCCTACAATGAGCAGTTCTTC. Amino acid sequence: CASSQGGSSYNEQFF.